The source of this T cell receptor beta chain is a study of cytomegalovirus exposure and HLA in healthy donors. Study-level results: Association with HLA alleles at 0.05 false discovery rate was found for some 18,000 TCR beta sequences in a later analysis. Most sequenced TCRs were rare (though some public TCRs occurred in many donors). Cytomegalovirus-associated status was assigned to about 170 TCR beta chains.

Both 60 Vbeta primers and 13 Jbeta primers went into the PCR. Authors' processing steps: Later, an analysis found tens of millions of unique TCR beta chains, and about 10 million of these were shared. TCRdb's table, derived via immunoSEQ multiplex PCR, lists solely in-frame clones and lacks some. That table is the source of V, J and clone size, and D and trimming were worked out from the DNA. The table lists fewer than 95,000 clones, around three quarters of them singletons. The CDR3 runs 13 residues. Deletions cut 10 bases from V and 2 bases from J, with 13 bases between. From germline, CDR1 is SEHNR and CDR2 FQNEAQ (reference sequence). This clone was observed a single time. Its cognate antigen is unknown.

Sequences were obtained from PBMCs. This chain links TRBV7-9 with TRBJ2-3; tentative D call: TRBD2 (6 bases). The clonotype comes from a man aged 25 to 40 in good health and CMV-seronegative. CDR3 DNA: TGTGCCAACGACCCGGGGGACACAGATACGCAGTATTTT. This gives the protein CANDPGDTDTQYF.